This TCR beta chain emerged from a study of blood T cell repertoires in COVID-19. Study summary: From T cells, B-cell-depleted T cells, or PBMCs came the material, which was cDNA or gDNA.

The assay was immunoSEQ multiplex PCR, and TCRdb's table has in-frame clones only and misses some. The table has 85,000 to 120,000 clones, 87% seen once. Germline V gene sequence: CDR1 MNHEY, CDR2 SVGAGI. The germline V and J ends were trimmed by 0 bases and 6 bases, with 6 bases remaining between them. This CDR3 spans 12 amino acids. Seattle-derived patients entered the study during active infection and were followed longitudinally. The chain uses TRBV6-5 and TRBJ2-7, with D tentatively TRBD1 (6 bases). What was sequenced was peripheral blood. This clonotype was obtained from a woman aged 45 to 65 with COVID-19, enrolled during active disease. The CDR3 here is CASSYSGGEQYF. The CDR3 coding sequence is TGTGCCAGCAGTTACTCAGGGGGCGAGCAGTACTTC.